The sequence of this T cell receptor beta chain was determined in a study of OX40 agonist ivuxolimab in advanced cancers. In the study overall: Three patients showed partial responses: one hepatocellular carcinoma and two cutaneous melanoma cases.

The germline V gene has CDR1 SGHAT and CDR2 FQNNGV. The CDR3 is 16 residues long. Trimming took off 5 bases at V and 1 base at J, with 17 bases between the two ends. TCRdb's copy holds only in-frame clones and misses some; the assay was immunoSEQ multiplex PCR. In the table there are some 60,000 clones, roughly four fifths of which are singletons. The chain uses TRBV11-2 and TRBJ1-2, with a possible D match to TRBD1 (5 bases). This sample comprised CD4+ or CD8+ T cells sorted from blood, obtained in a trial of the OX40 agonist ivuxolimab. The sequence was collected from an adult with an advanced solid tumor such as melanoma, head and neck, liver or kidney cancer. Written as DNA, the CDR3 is TGTGCCAGCAGCCCCCAGACCGGGGACGGTAACTATGGCTACACCTTC. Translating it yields CASSPQTGDGNYGYTF.